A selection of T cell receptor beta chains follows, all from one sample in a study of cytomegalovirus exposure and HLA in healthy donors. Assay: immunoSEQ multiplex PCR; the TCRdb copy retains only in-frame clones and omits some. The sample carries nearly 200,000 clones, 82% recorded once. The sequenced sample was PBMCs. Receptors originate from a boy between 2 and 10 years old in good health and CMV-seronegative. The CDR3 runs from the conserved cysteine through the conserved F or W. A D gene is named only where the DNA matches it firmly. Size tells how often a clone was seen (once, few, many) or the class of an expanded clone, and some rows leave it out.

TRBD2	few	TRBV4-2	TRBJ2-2	TGTGCCAGCAGCCAAAGGCCTAGCGGAGCAAACACCGGGGAGCTGTTTTTT	CASSQRPSGANTGELFF
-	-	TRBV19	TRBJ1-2	TGTGCCAGTAGTCTTCGAGGACACTACGTTAACTATGGCTACACCTTC	CASSLRGHYVNYGYTF
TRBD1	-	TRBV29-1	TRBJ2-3	TGCAGCGTTCACACAGGGGGCACAGATACGCAGTATTTT	CSVHTGGTDTQYF
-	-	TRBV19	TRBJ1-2	TGTGCCAGTAGCACAGGTGACTTACAAGGGAACTATGGCTACACCTTC	CASSTGDLQGNYGYTF
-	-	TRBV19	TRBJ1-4	TGTGCCAGTAGTATTCGACTAGAGGGTGAAAAACTGTTTTTT	CASSIRLEGEKLFF
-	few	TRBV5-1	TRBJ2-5	TGCGCCAGCAGCCCCGACTCTAGCGAAGAGACCCAGTACTTC	CASSPDSSEETQYF
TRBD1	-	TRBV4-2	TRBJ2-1	TGTGCCAGCAGCCAAGACCGGGACAGGGGATACAATGAGCAGTTCTTC	CASSQDRDRGYNEQFF
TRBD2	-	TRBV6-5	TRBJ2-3	TGTGCCAGCAGTTACGGCGGGGGGCTTAGGGATACGCAGTATTTT	CASSYGGGLRDTQYF
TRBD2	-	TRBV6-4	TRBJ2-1	TGTGCCAGCAGTGACTCAGTCGGGGGGAGTTCCGATGAGCAGTTCTTC	CASSDSVGGSSDEQFF
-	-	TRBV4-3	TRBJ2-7	TGCGCCAGCAGCCATCTCCCGGGACATACCTCCTACGAGCAGTACTTC	CASSHLPGHTSYEQYF
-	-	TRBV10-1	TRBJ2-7	TGCGCCAGCAGTGAAAGCGGTGTCTCCTACGAGCAGTACTTC	CASSESGVSYEQYF
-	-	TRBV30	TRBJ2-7	TGTGCCTGGAGACGGGGTTGGCCCTACGAGCAGTACTTC	CAWRRGWPYEQYF
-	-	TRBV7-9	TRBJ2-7	TGTGCCAGCAGCTCACCGACTCTCTACGAGCAGTACTTC	CASSSPTLYEQYF
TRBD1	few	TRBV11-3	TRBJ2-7	TGTGCCAGCAGCTTGGCGACAGGGGGTCCCTACGAGCAGTACTTC	CASSLATGGPYEQYF
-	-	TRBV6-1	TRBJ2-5	TGTGCCAGCGAAAAGGGCCGGGGGGAGACCCAGTACTTC	CASEKGRGETQYF
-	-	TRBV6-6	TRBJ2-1	TGTGCCAGCAGTTACCCCCCTGGCGCGGTTGAGCAGTTCTTC	CASSYPPGAVEQFF
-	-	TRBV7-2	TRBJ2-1	TGTGCCAGCAGCTTCGGCGGGGCCTACAATGAGCAGTTCTTC	CASSFGGAYNEQFF
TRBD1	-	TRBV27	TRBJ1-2	TGTGCCAGCAGTTTATACGGGACAGGGTATGGCTACACCTTC	CASSLYGTGYGYTF
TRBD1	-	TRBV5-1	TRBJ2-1	TGCGCCAGCAGCTTCGGTCCAACAGGGGGCAATGAGCAGTTCTTC	CASSFGPTGGNEQFF
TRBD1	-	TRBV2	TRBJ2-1	TGTGCCAGCAGTGAAGCGCGTCAGGGGGTGCAGTTCTTC	CASSEARQGVQFF
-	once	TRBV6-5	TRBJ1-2	TGTGCCAGCACTTCTCCGGGGGGCCGTCTTGATGGCTACACCTTC	CASTSPGGRLDGYTF
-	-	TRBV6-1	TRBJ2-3	TGTGCCAGCCGGGACATCACAGATACGCAGTATTTT	CASRDITDTQYF
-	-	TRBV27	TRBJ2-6	TGTGCCAGCAGCTTTACCTGGCAAACTGGGGCCAACGTCCTGACTTTC	CASSFTWQTGANVLTF
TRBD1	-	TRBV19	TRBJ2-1	TGTGCCAGTAGGTTCCGACAGGGGAACTACAATGAGCAGTTCTTC	CASRFRQGNYNEQFF
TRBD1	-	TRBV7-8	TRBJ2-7	TGTGCCAGCAGCTTAGCGTCTCGGACAGGGGGTAACGAGCAGTACTTC	CASSLASRTGGNEQYF
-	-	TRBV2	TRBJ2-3	TGTGCCAGCACCCCGTGGGGCGATACGCAGTATTTT	CASTPWGDTQYF
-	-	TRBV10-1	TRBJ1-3	TGCGCCAGCAGGGACCTAACAGGGCGCTCTGGAAACACCATATATTTT	CASRDLTGRSGNTIYF